This T cell receptor (beta chain) was captured in a study of T cell responses to AZD1222 COVID-19 vaccine. This table comes from immunoSEQ multiplex PCR, and its TCRdb copy is limited to in-frame clones, with some not included. The table shows about 110,000 clones, with under 90% occurring only once. Germline-derived CDR1 and CDR2 are SQVTM and ANQGSEA. The CDR3 has 12 residues. V gave up 4 bases and J gave up 8 bases, with 12 bases separating them. The J gene is TRBJ2-1, the V gene TRBV29-1, with a weak D call TRBD2 (6 bases). The clonotype comes from an adult in good health. Specimen: peripheral blood, collected on day 0 of AZD1222 vaccination. CDR3: CSVVEGGYEQFF. CDR3 bases: TGCAGCGTTGTGGAGGGCGGGTATGAGCAGTTCTTC.